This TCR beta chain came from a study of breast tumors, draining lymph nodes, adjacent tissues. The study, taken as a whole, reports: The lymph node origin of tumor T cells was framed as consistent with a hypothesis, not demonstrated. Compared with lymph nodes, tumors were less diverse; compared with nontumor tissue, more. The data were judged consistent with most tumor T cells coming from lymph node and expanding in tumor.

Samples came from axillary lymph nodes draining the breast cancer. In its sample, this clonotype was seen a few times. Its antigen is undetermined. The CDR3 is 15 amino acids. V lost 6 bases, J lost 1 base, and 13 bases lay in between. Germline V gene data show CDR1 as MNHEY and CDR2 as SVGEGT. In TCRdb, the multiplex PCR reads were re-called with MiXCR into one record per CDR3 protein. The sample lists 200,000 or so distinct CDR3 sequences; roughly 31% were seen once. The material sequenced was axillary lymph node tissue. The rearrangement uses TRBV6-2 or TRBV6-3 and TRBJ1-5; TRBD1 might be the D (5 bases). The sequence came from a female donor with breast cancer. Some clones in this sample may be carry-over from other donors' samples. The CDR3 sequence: CASRYRGGSNQPQHF. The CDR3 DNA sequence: TGTGCCAGCAGATACCGTGGGGGGAGCAATCAGCCCCAGCATTTT.